This entry features one T cell receptor beta chain sequence. The study drew participants aged about 18 to 89 years from some 23 US areas. Donors were grouped by their self-reported clinical history. Germline CDR1 reads SEHNR; CDR2 reads FQNEAQ (reference sequence). This CDR3 is built from 15 residues. J was trimmed by 2 bases and V by 5 bases; bases with no gene match: 6. The data were obtained in a study of blood T cell repertoires in COVID-19. Study information: COVID-19 samples, acute and convalescent, were from the United States, Italy and Spain. Sources were T cells, B-cell-depleted T cells, or PBMCs; the material itself was cDNA or gDNA.

TCRdb's copy holds only in-frame clones and misses some; the assay was immunoSEQ multiplex PCR. The sample lists about 140,000 clones, over 60% occurring once. What was sequenced was PBMCs or T cells enriched from blood (not recorded which). The chain employs TRBV7-9 and TRBJ2-7; 10 nucleotides line up with TRBD2. The sequence derives from a woman aged 45-65 years who had recovered from COVID-19. CDR3 DNA: TGTGCCAGCAGCGCCCGACTAGCGGGTCCCTACGAGCAGTACTTC. Translating gives CASSARLAGPYEQYF.